This note documents a single T cell receptor (beta chain) sequence. Profiled with immunoSEQ multiplex PCR; TCRdb holds only in-frame clones, not every one. The table lists 150,000 to 200,000 clones, about nine tenths of them singletons. The entry originates in a study of T cell responses to AZD1222 COVID-19 vaccine. CDR3 length: 14 residues. Trimming left V 8 bases short and J 2 bases short, with 16 bases between. Germline V gene lookup returns CDR1 MNHEY and CDR2 SVGAGI. The V and J genes are TRBV6-5 and TRBJ2-7; weak D call: TRBD2 (5 bases). Specimen: peripheral blood, collected on day 0 of MenACWY control vaccination. This TCR was sampled from an adult in good health. The CDR3 region is CASSPYGLTYEQYF. CDR3 nucleotide sequence: TGTGCCAGCTCGCCATACGGACTGACCTACGAGCAGTACTTC.